Listed here are 27 T cell receptor beta chains from one sample, sequenced in a study of blood T cell repertoires in COVID-19. Data came from immunoSEQ multiplex PCR; TCRdb stores just in-frame clones and leaves some out. The sample holds about 84,000 clones; roughly 77% are singletons and the top ten take about 5.7%. Sequenced: peripheral blood. The receptors were gathered from a man aged 50 to 59 with active or convalescent COVID-19.

This sequence joins TRBV11-2 and TRBJ2-2; weak D call: TRBD1 (5 bases). Germline V gives CDR1 SGHAT, CDR2 FQNNGV. This CDR3 contains 14 residues. Trimming stripped 5 bases from V and 5 bases from J, with 12 bases between. Here the CDR3 reads CASSPSSGTGELFF. The DNA for the CDR3 is TGTGCCAGCAGCCCTTCTTCAGGGACCGGGGAGCTGTTTTTT.

The sample holds one count of this clone. The chain couples TRBV7-9 to TRBJ2-5; tentatively, D is TRBD2 (6 bases). V gave up 2 bases and J gave up 1 base, with 8 bases separating them. The germline gives CDR1 SEHNR, CDR2 FQNEAQ (reference sequence). The CDR3 totals 14 residues. CDR3 nucleotide sequence: TGTGCCAGCAGCTTATGGGACTCCCAAGAGACCCAGTACTTC. Translation gives CASSLWDSQETQYF. The complete variable domain, with remaining parts taken from reference TRBV7-9 and TRBJ2-5, reads DTGVSQNPRHKITKRGQNVTFRCDPISEHNRLYWYRQTLGQGPEFLTYFQNEAQLEKSRLLSDRFSAERPKGSFSTLEIQRTEQGDSAMYLCASSLWDSQETQYFGPGTRLLVL.

The chain is built from TRBV7-3 and TRBJ2-7, with 9 bases matching TRBD1. The CDR3 consists of 15 residues. V shed 6 bases, J shed 6 bases, and the junction held 12 bases outside the gene matches. CDR1 and CDR2 from the germline V gene are SGHTA and FQGTGA. The CDR3 sequence is CASSSLGTGNGEQYF. The CDR3 nucleotides are TGTGCCAGCAGTTCCCTGGGGACAGGGAACGGCGAGCAGTACTTC. Complete variable domain (other parts from reference TRBV7-3 and TRBJ2-7): GAGVSQTPSNKVTEKGKYVELRCDPISGHTALYWYRQSLGQGPEFLIYFQGTGAADDSGLPNDRFFAVRPEGSVSTLKIQRTERGDSAVYLCASSSLGTGNGEQYFGPGTRLTVT.

The chain recombines TRBV6-5 with TRBJ1-1; D uncertain. Germline CDR1 MNHEY, CDR2 SVGAGI. V lost 5 bases and J 4 bases, leaving 17 bases between the germline ends. The CDR3 has 15 amino acids. The CDR3 is CASSPIQDFGTEAFF. The CDR3 DNA sequence: TGTGCCAGCAGTCCTATCCAGGACTTTGGCACTGAAGCTTTCTTT.

The J gene is TRBJ2-7, the V gene TRBV5-1, with 7 bases that match TRBD1. CDR3 length equals 15 residues. Trimming cost V 5 bases and J 5 bases; bases outside gene matches: 13. The germline CDR1 and CDR2 sequences are SGHRS and YFSETQ. The CDR3 DNA reads TGCGCCAGCAGTTCCCAGACAGGGCGAAAGGACGAGCAGTACTTC. Amino acids: CASSSQTGRKDEQYF.

This chain joins TRBV29-1 and TRBJ2-1; 7 bases line up with TRBD1. Germline values: CDR1 SQVTM, CDR2 ANQGSEA. V was clipped by 7 bases and J by 0 bases; unmatched bases: 6. CDR3 length: 14 residues. The CDR3 reads CSAPTGISYNEQFF. The CDR3 nucleotides are TGCAGCGCCCCGACAGGGATCTCCTACAATGAGCAGTTCTTC.

This chain joins TRBV9 and TRBJ2-3; D may be TRBD1 (5 bases). CDR1 and CDR2 (germline): SGDLS, YYNGEE. This CDR3 contains 14 residues. Trimming shortened V by 1 base and J by 5 bases, and 11 bases separated the two germline ends. The CDR3 nucleotides read TGTGCCAGCAGCGTACCAGGGATCGAAGATACGCAGTATTTT. Encoded protein: CASSVPGIEDTQYF.

This chain links TRBV6-5 with TRBJ1-1; maybe TRBD1 (6 bases). In germline, CDR1 is MNHEY, CDR2 SVGAGI. This CDR3 is built from 13 residues. Trimming removed 6 bases from V and 11 bases from J, with 19 bases in between. CDR3 protein: CASSPRGGLKAFF. The CDR3 region has the DNA TGTGCCAGCAGCCCCAGGGGAGGGCTTAAGGCTTTCTTT.

The chain uses TRBV6-5 and TRBJ1-4; tentatively, D is TRBD1 (5 bases). Germline V gene sequence: CDR1 MNHEY, CDR2 SVGAGI. The CDR3 contains 13 residues. With 7 bases removed from V and 7 bases from J, the gap between germline ends came to 13 bases. CDR3 DNA: TGTGCCAGCACCAGAGCGACAGCTGAAAAACTGTTTTTT. This sequence encodes CASTRATAEKLFF.

This rearrangement joins TRBV4-1 to TRBJ1-4; 7 bases align to TRBD1. The V gene's germline CDR1 is MGHRA and CDR2 YSYEKL. The CDR3 is made up of 17 amino acids. V lost 0 bases, J lost 5 bases, and 9 bases stayed unmatched. The chain's CDR3 is CASSQEVRGQVNEKLFF. The CDR3 bases are TGCGCCAGCAGCCAAGAAGTGAGAGGACAGGTCAATGAAAAACTGTTTTTT.

The J gene is TRBJ2-7, the V gene TRBV5-1; TRBD1 might be the D (6 bases). Germline CDR1 reads SGHRS; CDR2 reads YFSETQ. The V and J ends lost 4 bases and 4 bases respectively, with 9 bases between them. This CDR3 spans 12 amino acids. The CDR3 reads CASSRDNYEQYF. For the CDR3, the DNA is TGCGCCAGCAGCCGGGACAATTACGAGCAGTACTTC.

The rearrangement joins TRBV12-3 or TRBV12-4 to TRBJ1-2, with D perhaps TRBD1 (6 bases). This CDR3 comprises 12 residues. Trimming removed 2 bases from V and 5 bases from J, with 6 bases in between. This chain's CDR3 is CASSLQGYGYTF. CDR3 nucleotides: TGTGCCAGCAGTTTACAGGGGTATGGCTACACCTTC.

The J gene is TRBJ1-1, the V gene TRBV11-2; 10 bases line up with TRBD1. Per the germline V gene, CDR1 is SGHAT and CDR2 is FQNNGV. V shed 3 bases and J 3 bases; nucleotides not matched to a gene: 1. The CDR3 covers 14 residues. CDR3: CASSLGQGHTEAFF. Written as DNA, the CDR3 is TGTGCCAGCAGCTTGGGACAGGGGCACACTGAAGCTTTCTTT.

This chain joins TRBV29-1 and TRBJ1-1; 9 bases line up with TRBD1. Germline CDR1 reads SQVTM; CDR2 reads ANQGSEA. V shed 1 base, J shed 4 bases, and the junction held 10 bases outside the gene matches. The CDR3 is 16 amino acids. CDR3 coding DNA: TGCAGCGTTGAAGGGACAGGGGTTTCGGCCGGCACTGAAGCTTTCTTT. Translation gives CSVEGTGVSAGTEAFF.

The chain joins TRBV4-1 to TRBJ2-1, with unresolved D. This CDR3 has 14 amino acids. The V gene lost 5 bases and the J gene lost 6 bases, with 14 bases spanning the gap. In germline, CDR1 is MGHRA, CDR2 YSYEKL. The CDR3: CASSNPGRGNEQFF. The CDR3 DNA follows: TGCGCCAGCAGCAACCCCGGCCGAGGCAATGAGCAGTTCTTC.

J is TRBJ2-7 and V is TRBV3-1 (or the pseudogene TRBV3-2); D may be TRBD2 (5 bases). Germline V gene sequence: CDR1 LGHDT, CDR2 YNNKEL (reference sequence). The V end lost 2 bases, the J end lost 3 bases, and 11 bases lay between the germline ends. CDR3 length equals 14 residues. CDR3 sequence (DNA): TGTGCCAGCAGCCAACTCCGACGGGACTACGAGCAGTACTTC. Its protein product is CASSQLRRDYEQYF.

The chain joins TRBV7-9 to TRBJ1-1, with D tentatively TRBD1 (5 bases). Germline values: CDR1 SEHNR, CDR2 FQNEAQ (reference sequence). V lost 5 bases and J 5 bases, leaving 12 bases between the germline ends. The CDR3 spans 13 residues. As DNA, the CDR3 is TGTGCCAGCAGCCCGAAGGGGCAGACTGAAGCTTTCTTT. Translating gives CASSPKGQTEAFF.

The chain employs TRBV6-5 and TRBJ1-1, with 8 nucleotides matching TRBD1. V lost 0 bases and J lost 0; bases outside the gene matches: 3. The CDR3 covers 16 residues. Germline CDR1 reads MNHEY; CDR2 reads SVGAGI. The CDR3 nucleotides are TGTGCCAGCAGTTACTCGGGACAGGTCATGAACACTGAAGCTTTCTTT. Amino acid sequence: CASSYSGQVMNTEAFF.

The chain has TRBV29-1 and TRBJ1-2; 11 bases are a match to TRBD1. The germline gives CDR1 SQVTM, CDR2 ANQGSEA. The CDR3 is 12 amino acids. V trimming: 7 bases; J trimming: 7 bases; junction bases outside the gene matches: 5. The CDR3 loop reads CSERTGGSGYTF. In DNA, the CDR3 is TGCAGCGAACGGACAGGGGGCTCTGGCTACACCTTC.

This chain links TRBV12-3 or TRBV12-4 with TRBJ1-2, with TRBD1 as a possible D gene (5 bases). Trimming cost V 4 bases and J 5 bases, with 11 bases left between them. The CDR3 spans 13 residues. The CDR3 here is CASSSDSPYGYTF. In DNA form, the CDR3 reads TGTGCCAGCAGTTCTGACAGTCCATATGGCTACACCTTC.

This rearrangement joins TRBV11-2 to TRBJ2-7; no clear D. Germline-derived CDR1 and CDR2 are SGHAT and FQNNGV. CDR3 length: 15 residues. The V end was cut by 5 bases, the J end by 3 bases, with 17 bases between. CDR3: CASSPGPVSLYEQYF. Here the CDR3 DNA reads TGTGCCAGCAGCCCTGGTCCAGTTTCCCTCTACGAGCAGTACTTC.

The CDR3 DNA sequence: TGTGCCAGCAGACTTGGACAGGGGGACATTCAGTACTTC. It encodes CASRLGQGDIQYF. The rearrangement joins TRBV6-5 to TRBJ2-4; 10 nucleotides match TRBD1. The V gene end was trimmed by 6 bases and the J gene end by 8 bases; junction bases not matched to a gene: 4. The CDR3 runs to 13 residues. Germline V gene data show CDR1 as MNHEY and CDR2 as SVGAGI.

The rearrangement joins TRBV14 to TRBJ2-5; 12 bases fit TRBD2. This CDR3 has 16 amino acids. V was pared by 4 bases and J by 2 bases, with 5 bases of the junction left unmatched. CDR1 is SGHDN and CDR2 is FVKESK in the germline V gene. This chain's CDR3 is CASSPETSGGQETQYF. The CDR3 DNA sequence: TGTGCCAGCAGCCCAGAGACTAGCGGGGGTCAAGAGACCCAGTACTTC.

The rearrangement uses TRBV6-5 and TRBJ1-2; no definite D call. This CDR3 is 11 amino acids long. Trimming cost V 6 bases and J 8 bases, with 10 bases left between them. Germline CDR1 MNHEY, CDR2 SVGAGI. The CDR3 coding sequence is TGTGCCAGCAGGAGCGAGAAGGGCTACACCTTC. Amino acid sequence: CASRSEKGYTF.

This chain connects TRBV11-2 to TRBJ2-3, with 8 bases identical to TRBD2. J lost 3 bases, V lost 2 bases, and 7 bases had no gene match. The CDR3 consists of 16 residues. Germline CDR1 and CDR2: SGHAT and FQNNGV. The CDR3 DNA is TGTGCCAGCAGCTTATTTTCTGCGGGGGGTACAGATACGCAGTATTTT. Its protein product is CASSLFSAGGTDTQYF.

The chain has TRBV27 and TRBJ1-6; D gene unclear. Germline assignment: CDR1 MNHEY and CDR2 SMNVEV (reference sequence). V dropped 1 base and J dropped 3 bases, with 10 bases sitting between them. The CDR3 runs 16 residues. In nucleotides, the CDR3 is TGTGCCAGCAGTTTATGGGCCAGAAGCTATAATTCACCCCTCCACTTT. The encoded protein is CASSLWARSYNSPLHF.

This chain uses TRBV6-5 with TRBJ2-5, with TRBD1 matching 11 bases. Per germline, CDR1 MNHEY and CDR2 SVGAGI. This CDR3 region has 15 residues. J lost 4 bases, V lost 5 bases, and 6 bases had no gene match. In DNA form, the CDR3 reads TGTGCCAGCAGTCGCGGGACAGGGGGAGGAGAGACCCAGTACTTC. This codes for CASSRGTGGGETQYF.